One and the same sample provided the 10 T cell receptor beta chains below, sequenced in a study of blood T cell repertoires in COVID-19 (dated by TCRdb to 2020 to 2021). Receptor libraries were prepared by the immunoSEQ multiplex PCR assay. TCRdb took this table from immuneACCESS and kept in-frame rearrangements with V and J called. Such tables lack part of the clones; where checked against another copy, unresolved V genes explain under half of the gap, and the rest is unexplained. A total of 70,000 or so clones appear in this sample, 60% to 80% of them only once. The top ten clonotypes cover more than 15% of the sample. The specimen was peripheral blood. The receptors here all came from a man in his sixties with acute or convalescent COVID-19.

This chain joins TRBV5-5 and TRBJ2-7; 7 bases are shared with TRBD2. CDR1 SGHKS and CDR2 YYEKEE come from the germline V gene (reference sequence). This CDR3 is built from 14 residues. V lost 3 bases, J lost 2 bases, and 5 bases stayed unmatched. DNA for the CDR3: TGTGCCAGCAGCTCCCAGCGGGGTCCCTACGAGCAGTACTTC. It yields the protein CASSSQRGPYEQYF. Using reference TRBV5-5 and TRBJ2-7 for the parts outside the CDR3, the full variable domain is DAGVTQSPTHLIKTRGQQVTLRCSPISGHKSVSWYQQVLGQGPQFIFQYYEKEERGRGNFPDRFSARQFPNYSSELNVNALLLGDSALYLCASSSQRGPYEQYFGPGTRLTVT.

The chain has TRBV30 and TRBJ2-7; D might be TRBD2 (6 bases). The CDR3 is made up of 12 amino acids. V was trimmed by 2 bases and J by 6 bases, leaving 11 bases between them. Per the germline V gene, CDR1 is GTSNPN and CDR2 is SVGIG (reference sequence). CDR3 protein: CAWSLRGSEQYF. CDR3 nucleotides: TGTGCCTGGAGTTTGCGGGGCTCCGAGCAGTACTTC.

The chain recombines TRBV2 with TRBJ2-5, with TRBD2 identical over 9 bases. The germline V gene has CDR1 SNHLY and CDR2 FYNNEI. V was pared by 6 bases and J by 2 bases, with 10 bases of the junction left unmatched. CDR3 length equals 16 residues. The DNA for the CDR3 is TGTGCCAGCAGGCATGGGACTAGCTACACTCAAGAGACCCAGTACTTC. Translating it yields CASRHGTSYTQETQYF.

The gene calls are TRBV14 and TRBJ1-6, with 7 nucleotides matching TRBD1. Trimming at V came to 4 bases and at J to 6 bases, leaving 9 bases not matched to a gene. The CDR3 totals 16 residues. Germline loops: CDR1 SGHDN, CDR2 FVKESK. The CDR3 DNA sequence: TGTGCCAGCAGCCCGGCGAACAGGGGACTTAATTCACCCCTCCACTTT. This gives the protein CASSPANRGLNSPLHF.

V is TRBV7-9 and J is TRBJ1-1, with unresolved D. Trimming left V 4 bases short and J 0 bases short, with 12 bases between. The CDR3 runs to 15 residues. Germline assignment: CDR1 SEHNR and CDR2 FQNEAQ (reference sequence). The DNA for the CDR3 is TGTGCCAGCAGCTCCCTGGGAGGGATGAACACTGAAGCTTTCTTT. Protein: CASSSLGGMNTEAFF.

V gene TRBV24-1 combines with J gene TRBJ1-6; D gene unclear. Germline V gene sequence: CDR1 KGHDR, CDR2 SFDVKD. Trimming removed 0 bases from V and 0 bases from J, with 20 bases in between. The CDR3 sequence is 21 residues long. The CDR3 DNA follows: TGTGCCACCAGTGATTTGTTTTGGGCCATAACGTTGAGCTCCTATAATTCACCCCTCCACTTT. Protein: CATSDLFWAITLSSYNSPLHF.

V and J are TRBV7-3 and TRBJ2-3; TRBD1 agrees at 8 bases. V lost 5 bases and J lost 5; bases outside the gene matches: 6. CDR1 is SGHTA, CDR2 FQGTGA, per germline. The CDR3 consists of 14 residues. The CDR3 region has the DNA TGTGCCAGCAGCAGCAGGGGGCTGGGAGATACGCAGTATTTT. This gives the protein CASSSRGLGDTQYF.

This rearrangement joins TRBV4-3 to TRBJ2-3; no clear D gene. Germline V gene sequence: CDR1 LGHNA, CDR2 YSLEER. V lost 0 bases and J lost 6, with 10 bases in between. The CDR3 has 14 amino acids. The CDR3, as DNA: TGCGCCAGCAGCCAAGATGTCACCGGGGATACGCAGTATTTT. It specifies CASSQDVTGDTQYF.

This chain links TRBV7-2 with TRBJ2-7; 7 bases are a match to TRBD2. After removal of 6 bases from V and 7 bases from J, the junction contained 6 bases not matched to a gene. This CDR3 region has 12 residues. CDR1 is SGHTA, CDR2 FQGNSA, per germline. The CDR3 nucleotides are TGTGCCAGCAGTTCTAGCGGAGGGGAGCAGTACTTC. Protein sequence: CASSSSGGEQYF.

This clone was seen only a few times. For the CDR3, the DNA is TGTGCCAGCACCTCTTCGGGAGGGGGTGACACTGAAGCTTTCTTT. Translation: CASTSSGGGDTEAFF. The chain uses TRBV6-5 and TRBJ1-1; maybe TRBD1 (6 bases). This CDR3 is built from 15 residues. Trimming removed 7 bases from V and 3 bases from J, with 18 bases in between. In germline, CDR1 is MNHEY, CDR2 SVGAGI.